A single sample is the source of the 26 T cell receptor beta chains below, sequenced in a study of shared clonotypes between healthy human individuals. Only CD45RO-negative cells positively selected for CCR7 counted as naive CD8 cells, so terminally differentiated effector memory CD45RA+ cells were excluded. Some clones are missing from TCRdb's copy, which holds only in-frame ones; the method was immunoSEQ multiplex PCR. The sample includes under 1 million clones, around 96% of them seen just once. The source material was naive CD8+ T cells sorted from blood. The source of these receptors is a young man in good health.

The chain combines TRBV11-2 with TRBJ2-7; D gene unclear. Germline V gives CDR1 SGHAT, CDR2 FQNNGV. This CDR3 region has 12 residues. V was trimmed by 5 bases and J by 4 bases, leaving 9 bases between them. The CDR3 coding sequence is TGTGCCAGCAGCCCCGACCCATACGAGCAGTACTTC. Amino acid sequence: CASSPDPYEQYF.

This chain connects TRBV25-1 to TRBJ2-7, with TRBD2 matching over 7 bases. Looked up from germline, CDR1 is MGHDK and CDR2 is SYGVNS. The V segment lost 4 bases and the J segment 1 base; nucleotides outside the gene matches: 7. There are 15 residues in the CDR3. CDR3 DNA sequence: TGTGCCAGCAGTGGGGAGGGCAGGGAATCCTACGAGCAGTACTTC. This sequence encodes CASSGEGRESYEQYF.

With respect to this clone: Other DNA sequences in the same sample also yield this CDR3. V usage is TRBV14 and J usage is TRBJ2-3; 7 bases map to TRBD2. Germline V gene lookup returns CDR1 SGHDN and CDR2 FVKESK. CDR3 length: 16 residues. Germline trimming cut 3 bases from V and 0 bases from J; bases unmatched to any gene: 6. CDR3 loop: CASSQDSGLSTDTQYF. Written as DNA, the CDR3 is TGTGCCAGCAGCCAGGATAGCGGGTTGAGCACAGATACGCAGTATTTT.

This clone appeared once. V usage is TRBV6-1 and J usage is TRBJ2-7, with D unresolved. Germline CDR1 reads MNHNS; CDR2 reads SASEGT. The V end lost 3 bases, the J end lost 3 bases, and 12 bases lay between the germline ends. The CDR3 has 14 residues. CDR3 in DNA: TGTGCCAGCAGTGATGAGTTGAGGTTCTACGAGCAGTACTTC. Amino acid sequence: CASSDELRFYEQYF.

This clone was seen just once. V gene TRBV28 combines with J gene TRBJ2-3; 11 nucleotides agree with TRBD2. This CDR3 has 15 amino acids. Germline values: CDR1 MDHEN, CDR2 SYDVKM. After removal of 2 bases from V and 3 bases from J, the junction contained 1 base not matched to a gene. In nucleotides, the CDR3 is TGTGCCAGCAGTTTAAGACTAGCGGGAACAGATACGCAGTATTTT. Its protein is CASSLRLAGTDTQYF.

The gene calls are TRBV9 and TRBJ2-7; tentative D call: TRBD1 (7 bases). This CDR3 region has 16 residues. Germline V lookup: CDR1 SGDLS, CDR2 YYNGEE. Trimming took off 0 bases at V and 4 bases at J, with 17 bases between the two ends. The CDR3 loop is CASSVGEEGALYEQYF. The CDR3 region has the DNA TGTGCCAGCAGCGTAGGGGAGGAGGGGGCCCTTTACGAGCAGTACTTC.

This sequence joins TRBV7-8 and TRBJ1-1, with TRBD1 matching 10 bases. CDR1 is SGHVS and CDR2 is FQNEAQ in the germline V gene. With 1 base clipped from V and 5 bases from J, the junction kept 4 bases outside the gene matches. The CDR3 sequence is 15 residues long. The CDR3 loop is CASSLDRTGGTEAFF. For the CDR3, the DNA is TGTGCCAGCAGCTTAGATAGGACAGGGGGGACTGAAGCTTTCTTT.

The gene calls are TRBV7-9 and TRBJ2-3, with D perhaps matching TRBD1 (7 bases). The V gene's germline CDR1 is SEHNR and CDR2 FQNEAQ (reference sequence). The CDR3 contains 13 residues. The germline V and J ends were trimmed by 8 bases and 2 bases, with 11 bases remaining between them. Written as DNA, the CDR3 is TGTGCCAGCCAGGGGGGAGTCACAGATACGCAGTATTTT. Translation: CASQGGVTDTQYF.

The genes are TRBV13 and TRBJ2-3; D perhaps matches TRBD1 (5 bases). V gave up 5 bases and J gave up 11 bases, with 20 bases separating them. The CDR3 runs 14 residues. The germline V gene encodes CDR1 PRHDT and CDR2 FYEKMQ (reference sequence). The CDR3 DNA reads as TGTGCCAGCAGCGATAAGACAGAAGGGTCGGAGCAGTATTTT. This codes for CASSDKTEGSEQYF. Full variable domain (outside the CDR3, taken from reference TRBV13 and TRBJ2-3): AAGVIQSPRHLIKEKRETATLKCYPIPRHDTVYWYQQGPGQDPQFLISFYEKMQSDKGSIPDRFSAQQFSDYHSELNMSSLELGDSALYFCASSDKTEGSEQYFGPGTRLTVL.

The V and J genes are TRBV7-9 and TRBJ2-7; D may match TRBD1 or TRBD2 (5 bases each). Per germline, CDR1 SEHNR and CDR2 FQNEAQ (reference sequence). The CDR3 length is 15 residues. V lost 5 bases and J lost 2, with 16 bases in between. The chain's CDR3 is CASSPPGPRPYEQYF. The CDR3 DNA reads TGTGCCAGCAGCCCCCCGGGGCCCCGACCCTACGAGCAGTACTTC. The variable domain in full, with the rest retrieved from reference TRBV7-9 and TRBJ2-7, is DTGVSQNPRHKITKRGQNVTFRCDPISEHNRLYWYRQTLGQGPEFLTYFQNEAQLEKSRLLSDRFSAERPKGSFSTLEIQRTEQGDSAMYLCASSPPGPRPYEQYFGPGTRLTVT.

The chain recombines TRBV28 with TRBJ2-7; 9 bases map to TRBD1. Germline V CDR1 and CDR2: MDHEN, SYDVKM. The CDR3 loop spans 16 amino acids. J gave up 4 bases and V 4 bases, and 11 bases lay outside the gene matches. The CDR3 region is CASSSDRGAAGYEQYF. The CDR3 DNA reads as TGTGCCAGCAGTTCGGACAGGGGAGCGGCCGGGTACGAGCAGTACTTC. Full variable domain (outside the CDR3, taken from reference TRBV28 and TRBJ2-7): DVKVTQSSRYLVKRTGEKVFLECVQDMDHENMFWYRQDPGLGLRLIYFSYDVKMKEKGDIPEGYSVSREKKERFSLILESASTNQTSMYLCASSSDRGAAGYEQYFGPGTRLTVT.

The chain couples TRBV5-1 to TRBJ2-5; D could derive from TRBD1 or TRBD2 (5 bases each). This CDR3 is built from 17 residues. Germline values: CDR1 SGHRS, CDR2 YFSETQ. The V end lost 4 bases, the J end lost 4 bases, and 23 bases lay between the germline ends. Here the CDR3 DNA reads TGCGCCAGCAGCCCCTTGGTGGGGGACCCCGTCGGAGAGACCCAGTACTTC. Translating gives CASSPLVGDPVGETQYF. The complete variable domain, with remaining parts taken from reference TRBV5-1 and TRBJ2-5, reads KAGVTQTPRYLIKTRGQQVTLSCSPISGHRSVSWYQQTPGQGLQFLFEYFSETQRNKGNFPGRFSGRQFSNSRSEMNVSTLELGDSALYLCASSPLVGDPVGETQYFGPGTRLLVL.

The CDR3 DNA reads TGTGCCAGCAGCGTATTCTCCAGGGGCGGGAATTCACCCCTCCACTTT. As protein: CASSVFSRGGNSPLHF. V usage is TRBV9 and J usage is TRBJ1-6, with TRBD1 as a possible D gene (6 bases). Between the trimmed V and J ends, which lost 1 base and 7 bases, there was a span of 15 bases. The CDR3 is 16 amino acids. CDR1 is SGDLS, CDR2 YYNGEE, per germline.

The chain links TRBV29-1 to TRBJ1-2; D not resolved. Trimming pared 3 bases from V and 2 bases from J, leaving 13 bases between. Germline CDR1 and CDR2: SQVTM and ANQGSEA. This CDR3 comprises 14 residues. Written as DNA, the CDR3 is TGCAGCGTTGAGGCCGTAGGCGCCAACTATGGCTACACCTTC. This translates into CSVEAVGANYGYTF.

The chain employs TRBV4-1 and TRBJ2-7; D is unclear. The ends were cut back, 2 bases at V and 3 bases at J, with 8 bases in the middle. CDR3 size: 13 residues. CDR1 and CDR2 from the germline V gene are MGHRA and YSYEKL. CDR3 in DNA: TGCGCCAGCAGCCAAAACCAGAACTACGAGCAGTACTTC. Translation: CASSQNQNYEQYF.

The chain combines TRBV5-4 with TRBJ1-5; TRBD1 aligns across 9 bases. The germline gives CDR1 SGHNT, CDR2 YYREEE (reference sequence). The CDR3 consists of 12 residues. V dropped 0 bases and J dropped 14; count of bases not matched to a gene: 3. This CDR3 is CASSLAGQGEHF. In DNA form, the CDR3 reads TGTGCCAGCAGCTTGGCGGGACAGGGTGAGCATTTT.

The V call is TRBV18, the J call TRBJ2-4; unclear D gene. From germline, CDR1 is KGHSH and CDR2 LQKENI. The CDR3 runs 14 residues. Trimming pared 2 bases from V and 3 bases from J, leaving 8 bases between. This CDR3 is CASSPGIGKNIQYF. CDR3 DNA: TGTGCCAGCTCACCAGGTATCGGCAAAAACATTCAGTACTTC.

This clone was detected only once. The CDR3 region has the DNA TGTGCCAGCAGCTTGGGAGTGAGCACAGATACGCAGTATTTT. It is translated as CASSLGVSTDTQYF. The chain carries TRBV5-6 and TRBJ2-3; no clear D. V shed 0 bases and J shed 0 bases, with 5 bases lying between them. In germline, CDR1 is SGHDT, CDR2 YYEEEE. This CDR3 region has 14 residues.

The chain has TRBV9 and TRBJ2-7; TRBD1 matches at 7 bases. This CDR3 has 15 residues. Germline CDR1 SGDLS, CDR2 YYNGEE. The ends lost 4 bases at V and 3 bases at J; junction bases unmatched: 10. For the CDR3, the DNA is TGTGCCAGCAGCCCTCGGCCGGGACAGAGCTACGAGCAGTACTTC. Residues: CASSPRPGQSYEQYF.

The gene calls are TRBV29-1 and TRBJ1-2; TRBD1 aligns across 9 bases. The germline V gene has CDR1 SQVTM and CDR2 ANQGSEA. Unmatched junction bases numbered 10, after V lost 6 bases and J lost 5 bases. This CDR3 spans 14 amino acids. The CDR3 is CSVGTSDRGYGYTF. CDR3 DNA sequence: TGCAGCGTGGGGACCTCGGACAGGGGATATGGCTACACCTTC.

This rearrangement joins TRBV10-3 to TRBJ1-3; D gene ambiguous. The germline V gene has CDR1 ENHRY and CDR2 SYGVKD. V lost 3 bases to trimming and J lost 0 bases, with 15 bases between them. The CDR3 is made up of 17 amino acids. CDR3 sequence reads: CAISDLPRRNSGNTIYF. CDR3 in DNA: TGTGCCATCAGTGACCTACCACGACGGAACTCTGGAAACACCATATATTTT.

V is TRBV7-6 and J is TRBJ2-7; 9 bases map to TRBD1. Germline CDR1 is SGHVS and CDR2 is FNYEAQ. Trimming at V came to 5 bases and at J to 4 bases, leaving 6 bases not matched to a gene. The CDR3 is 14 residues long. CDR3 DNA sequence: TGTGCCAGCAGCGCCCGACAGGGGGGGTACGAGCAGTACTTC. Translated, it gives CASSARQGGYEQYF.

CDR3 region: CASSIDLGAGITDTQYF. CDR3 sequence (DNA): TGTGCCAGTAGTATAGATCTTGGGGCAGGGATCACAGATACGCAGTATTTT. The chain recombines TRBV19 with TRBJ2-3, with a possible D match to TRBD1 (5 bases). Germline assignment: CDR1 LNHDA and CDR2 SQIVND (reference sequence). The CDR3 runs to 17 residues. V was clipped by 0 bases and J by 2 bases, with 15 bases between them. The whole variable domain, remainder taken from reference TRBV19 and TRBJ2-3, is DGGITQSPKYLFRKEGQNVTLSCEQNLNHDAMYWYRQDPGQGLRLIYYSQIVNDFQKGDIAEGYSVSREKKESFPLTVTSAQKNPTAFYLCASSIDLGAGITDTQYFGPGTRLTVL.

The chain carries TRBV5-6 and TRBJ1-5; 8 positions match TRBD1. After removal of 3 bases from V and 0 bases from J, the junction contained 5 bases not matched to a gene. The CDR3 spans 16 residues. Germline assignment: CDR1 SGHDT and CDR2 YYEEEE. The CDR3: CASSWTGPYSNQPQHF. Written as DNA, the CDR3 is TGTGCCAGCAGCTGGACAGGGCCATATAGCAATCAGCCCCAGCATTTT.

The V and J genes are TRBV27 and TRBJ1-2; 8 bases line up with TRBD1. Trimming took 7 bases from V and 5 from J; bases not matched to a gene: 12. This CDR3 is built from 15 residues. Germline V gives CDR1 MNHEY, CDR2 SMNVEV (reference sequence). The CDR3 region is CASKLSTGTGYGYTF. The CDR3 DNA follows: TGTGCCAGCAAACTATCAACCGGGACAGGATATGGCTACACCTTC.

The chain carries TRBV5-5 and TRBJ2-1; D not certain. Germline V gene data show CDR1 as SGHKS and CDR2 as YYEKEE (reference sequence). Trimming removed 2 bases from V and 2 bases from J, with 11 bases in between. This CDR3 has 15 amino acids. CDR3 bases: TGTGCCAGCAGCTTTACACGAACACCCTACAATGAGCAGTTCTTC. Its translation is CASSFTRTPYNEQFF. Full variable domain (rest looked up from reference TRBV5-5 and TRBJ2-1): DAGVTQSPTHLIKTRGQQVTLRCSPISGHKSVSWYQQVLGQGPQFIFQYYEKEERGRGNFPDRFSARQFPNYSSELNVNALLLGDSALYLCASSFTRTPYNEQFFGPGTRLTVL.